This TCR beta chain was profiled in a study of regulatory T cells in long-lasting Graves disease. Study as a whole: Over 5 years of antithyroid drugs with positive TSH receptor antibodies was taken to mean persistent Graves' disease.

This clonotype appeared many times. As yet, its antigen is unknown. The V end lost 1 base, the J end lost 4 bases, and 8 bases lay between the germline ends. This CDR3 region has 14 residues. Noted time point: persistent/refractory GD, antithyroid drugs over 5 years with positive TRAb. Extracted PBMC RNA gave rise to the TCR library. Study-wide results and limits: Favored usage of TRBV28, TRBJ1-2 and TRBJ2-5 was recorded in persistent disease. TCR diversity in persistent Graves' patients was below that of newly diagnosed ones.

Library construction for TCR beta used iRepertoire HTBI primers and Arm-PCR of CDR3 regions. MiXCR, run by TCRdb on the multiplex PCR reads, gives a single entry per CDR3 protein. The data contain hundreds of thousands of distinct CDR3 sequences, roughly 22% of them singletons. The V gene is TRBV12-3 or TRBV12-4, the J gene TRBJ1-5; D is perhaps TRBD1 (5 bases). The clonotype comes from a female donor with Graves disease. The sequenced sample was peripheral blood mononuclear cells (PBMCs), obtained when the disease was refractory, from a patient treated with antithyroid drugs. DNA for the CDR3: TGTGCCAGCAGTTTAGTGAGGGGAAATCAGCCCCAGCATTTT. Translating it yields CASSLVRGNQPQHF.